This T cell receptor (beta chain) was captured in a study of OX40 agonist ivuxolimab in advanced cancers. Study-wide findings and caveats: Those patients achieving a partial response at 0.1-3.0 mg/kg showed among the lowest clonal expansion. CD8+ T cells were the subset that, on average, had more expanded clones than CD4+.

With regard to this clone: The antigen is unknown.

Repertoires were generated with immunoSEQ multiplex PCR, while TCRdb's copy carries only in-frame clones and drops some. The sample consists of about 91,000 clones, just over 85% of them appearing once. Prior autoimmune disease or systemic immunosuppression barred patients. Samples were taken at baseline and on day 1 of cycles 4 and 7. From germline, CDR1 is DFQATT and CDR2 SNEGSKA (reference sequence). The ends were cut back, 2 bases at V and 8 bases at J, with 9 bases in the middle. CDR3 length equals 11 residues. The clonotype comes from an adult with an advanced solid tumor such as melanoma, head and neck, liver or kidney cancer. The J gene is TRBJ1-2, the V gene TRBV20-1; D ambiguous. The specimen comprised CD4+ or CD8+ T cells sorted from blood, sampled in a trial of the OX40 agonist ivuxolimab. In nucleotides, the CDR3 is TGCAGTGCTAGAATAGGGCCAGGCTACACCTTC. This codes for CSARIGPGYTF.